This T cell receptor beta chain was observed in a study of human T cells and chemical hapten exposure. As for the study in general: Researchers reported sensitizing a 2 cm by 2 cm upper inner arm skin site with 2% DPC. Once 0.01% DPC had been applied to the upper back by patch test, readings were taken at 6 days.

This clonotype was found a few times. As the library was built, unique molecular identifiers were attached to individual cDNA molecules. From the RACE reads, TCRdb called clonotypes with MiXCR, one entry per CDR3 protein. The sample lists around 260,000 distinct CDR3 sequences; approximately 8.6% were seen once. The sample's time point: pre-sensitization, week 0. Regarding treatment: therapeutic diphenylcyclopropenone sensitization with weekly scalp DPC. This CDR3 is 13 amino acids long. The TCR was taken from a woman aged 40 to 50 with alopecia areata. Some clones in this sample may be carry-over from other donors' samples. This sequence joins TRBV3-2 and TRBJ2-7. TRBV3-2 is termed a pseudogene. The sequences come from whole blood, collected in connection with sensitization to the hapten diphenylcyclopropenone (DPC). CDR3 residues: CASSQESYHEQYF. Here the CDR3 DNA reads TGTGCCAGCAGCCAAGAAAGCTATCACGAGCAGTACTTC.